Listed below are T cell receptor beta chains from one sample, sequenced in a study of neurological immune-mediated disorders. Each CDR3 protein is one row after TCRdb ran MiXCR on the 5' RACE reads. The repertoire holds tens of thousands of distinct CDR3 sequences, with around an eighth as singletons. Sequenced material: PBMCs. These TCRs come from a woman aged 45 to 65 with HTLV-1-associated myelopathy (HAM/TSP). CDR3s include the opening cysteine and the closing phenylalanine or tryptophan. The order of the fields is D gene, clone size, V gene, J gene, CDR3 DNA, CDR3 protein. The D gene is left open where the match is weak. Only part of the rows carry a size: once, few, many, or a class if the clone is expanded.

NA,many,TRBV27,TRBJ1-1,TGTGCCAGCAGTTTCGGCCCTGAAGCTTTCTTT,CASSFGPEAFF
NA,many,TRBV20-1,TRBJ2-5,TGCAGTGCTAGACACGCAGGGGGATACGGGACAGCGGGGACCCAGTACTTC,CSARHAGGYGTAGTQYF
NA,many,TRBV7-2,TRBJ1-2,TGTGCCAGCAGCTCCCAGACAGGCTCCCGGTTTGGCTACACCTTC,CASSSQTGSRFGYTF
NA,many,TRBV24-1,TRBJ2-1,TGTGCCACGGGCTTAAGGGGCCCCTCCTACAATGAGCAGTTCTTC,CATGLRGPSYNEQFF
NA,NA,TRBV7-9,TRBJ1-4,TGTGCCAGCAGCTTAGCTGGGACAACCGGGCGTGAAAAACTGTTTTTT,CASSLAGTTGREKLFF
NA,many,TRBV5-1,TRBJ2-5,TGCGCCAGCAGCTTGAGGGGGGACCGCGCACCCCGGGAGACCCAGTACTTC,CASSLRGDRAPRETQYF
NA,NA,TRBV19,TRBJ1-1,TGTGCCAGTAGTATCCGGGTCGCAGCGGGAGGCACTGAAGCTTTCTTT,CASSIRVAAGGTEAFF
TRBD1,many,TRBV14,TRBJ2-7,TGTGCCAGCACTTCACAGGGGAACCCCTACGAGCAGTACTTC,CASTSQGNPYEQYF
TRBD1,many,TRBV20-1,TRBJ2-7,TGCAGTGCTAGATCCTACTCCGGGACAGGTCTCTACGAGCAGTACTTC,CSARSYSGTGLYEQYF
NA,many,TRBV29-1,TRBJ2-1,TGCAGCGTTTCCAAGGGGGGGGACACCCTTTACAATGAGCAGTTCTTC,CSVSKGGDTLYNEQFF
NA,many,TRBV13,TRBJ1-5,TGTGCCAGCAGCTTAGCTGGGAGTAGCAATCAGCCCCAGCATTTT,CASSLAGSSNQPQHF
NA,many,TRBV6-6,TRBJ1-4,TGTGCCAGCAGTTACTCGAAGGGCAGTGAGGGAGAAAAACTGTTTTTT,CASSYSKGSEGEKLFF
NA,many,TRBV7-2,TRBJ1-2,TGTGCCAGCAGCTCCTTCCAGGGACTAGGCGGCTACACCTTC,CASSSFQGLGGYTF
TRBD2,many,TRBV7-8,TRBJ2-3,TGTGCCAGCAGCTTCATATGGGGGGGGAGCACAGATACGCAGTATTTT,CASSFIWGGSTDTQYF
TRBD2,NA,TRBV20-1,TRBJ2-1,TGCAGTGCAGGAAGGGTCCCGGGAGGTCATGAGCAGTTCTTC,CSAGRVPGGHEQFF
TRBD2,many,TRBV20-1,TRBJ2-1,TGCAGTGCTAACACGCCGGGACTAGCCACGAGGGATGAGCAGTTCTTC,CSANTPGLATRDEQFF
TRBD1,NA,TRBV24-1,TRBJ2-7,TGTGCCACCGCCGGGACAGGGAGGTACGAGCAGTACTTC,CATAGTGRYEQYF
TRBD1,many,TRBV5-1,TRBJ1-4,TGCGCCAGCAGCTCACAGGGGGTATATGAAAAACTGTTTTTT,CASSSQGVYEKLFF
TRBD2,many,TRBV24-1,TRBJ2-1,TGTGCCACCAGTGAAACGACTAGCGGGAGGGCCAGTGAGCAGTTCTTC,CATSETTSGRASEQFF
NA,many,TRBV5-1,TRBJ2-1,TGCGCCAGCAGCTTGGTGGGGGGCGAGCAGTTCTTC,CASSLVGGEQFF
TRBD2,many,TRBV20-1,TRBJ2-1,TGCAGTGCTAGAGTCTTGACTAGCGGGGGCAGCTCCTACAATGAGCAGTTCTTC,CSARVLTSGGSSYNEQFF
NA,NA,TRBV7-2,TRBJ2-2,TGTGCCAGCAGCCCCCGACAGGAGCGGGACACCGTGGATCTGTTTTTT,CASSPRQERDTVDLFF
NA,many,TRBV3-1,TRBJ1-4,TGTGCCAGCAGCCGACGCAAACAAGAAAGTGAAAAACTGTTTTTT,CASSRRKQESEKLFF
NA,many,TRBV29-1,TRBJ1-2,TGCAGCGTTGAAGATGGCAGGGTCCATGGCTACACCTTC,CSVEDGRVHGYTF
NA,many,TRBV12-3/TRBV12-4,TRBJ1-1,TGTGCCAGCATTAAGGACGAGTGGAACACTGAAGCTTTCTTT,CASIKDEWNTEAFF
TRBD1,many,TRBV5-1,TRBJ2-1,TGCGCCAGCAGCTTGGGGGGGACAGGCTACAATGAGCAGTTCTTC,CASSLGGTGYNEQFF
NA,many,TRBV5-1,TRBJ2-3,TGCGCCAGCAGCTCGGCAGGGCGGGATACGCAGTATTTT,CASSSAGRDTQYF
NA,many,TRBV12-3/TRBV12-4,TRBJ1-1,TGTGCCAGCAGTTTTTCGCCAGGGCACACTGAAGCTTTCTTT,CASSFSPGHTEAFF
TRBD2,NA,TRBV7-9,TRBJ2-1,TGTGCCAGCAGCTCCCGGGGGGAACTCTACAATGAGCAGTTCTTC,CASSSRGELYNEQFF
TRBD2,many,TRBV6-1,TRBJ2-5,TGTGCCAGCAGCTCTCCCGGGACTAGCAAAGAGACCCAGTACTTC,CASSSPGTSKETQYF
NA,many,TRBV6-2/TRBV6-3,TRBJ1-5,TGTGCCAGCAGTTACAGGTTGGGAACAGACAATCAGCCCCAGCATTTT,CASSYRLGTDNQPQHF
TRBD1,many,TRBV5-6,TRBJ2-2,TGTGCCAGCAGCTTCTTCGGGACAGTCAACACCGGGGAGCTGTTTTTT,CASSFFGTVNTGELFF
TRBD1,many,TRBV6-5,TRBJ1-2,TGTGCCAGCAGTCGGGGGACAGATAACTATGGCTACACCTTC,CASSRGTDNYGYTF
NA,many,TRBV20-1,TRBJ1-2,TGCAGTGCTAGGGAGGGTCCTAACTATGGCTACACCTTC,CSAREGPNYGYTF
NA,NA,TRBV28,TRBJ1-3,TGTGCCAGCAGTCCCCTACAGGGTTTCTCTGGAAACACCATATATTTT,CASSPLQGFSGNTIYF
NA,many,TRBV7-8,TRBJ2-1,TGTGCCAGCAGCTTAGACAGTAAGCATGAGCAGTTCTTC,CASSLDSKHEQFF
TRBD2,many,TRBV20-1,TRBJ2-1,TGCAGTGCTAGATTCCCGAGCGGGGGGGGGTACAATGAGCAGTTCTTC,CSARFPSGGGYNEQFF
NA,many,TRBV5-1,TRBJ1-6,TGCGCCAGCAGCTTGGTCCGGGGGCGGAATTCACCCCTCCACTTT,CASSLVRGRNSPLHF
NA,NA,TRBV7-9,TRBJ2-1,TGTGCCAGCAGCTCCCGGGACCACGAGCAGTTCTTC,CASSSRDHEQFF
TRBD2,many,TRBV5-5,TRBJ2-1,TGTGCCAGCAGCCGGGGACTAGCGGGGGGGAATGAGCAGTTCTTC,CASSRGLAGGNEQFF
NA,many,TRBV10-3,TRBJ2-7,TGTGCCATCAGCCCGGGCGCCGGCAGCTCCTACGAGCAGTACTTC,CAISPGAGSSYEQYF
NA,many,TRBV14,TRBJ1-1,TGTGCCAGCAGCCGAGCCCCGAACACTGAAGCTTTCTTT,CASSRAPNTEAFF
NA,many,TRBV5-1,TRBJ2-2,TGCGCCAGCAGCTTCGCGGAGGGGAACACCGGGGAGCTGTTTTTT,CASSFAEGNTGELFF
TRBD1,many,TRBV7-9,TRBJ2-7,TGTGCCAGCAGCTTAGATCCCGGTCAGGGGGCGAGCGAGCAGTACTTC,CASSLDPGQGASEQYF
NA,many,TRBV20-1,TRBJ2-1,TGCAGTGCTCCGGACGGGTTCTCCTACAATGAGCAGTTCTTC,CSAPDGFSYNEQFF
TRBD2,many,TRBV10-3,TRBJ2-1,TGTGCCATCAGTGCCGAGGGAAGCGGGGGGGCCAATGAGCAGTTCTTC,CAISAEGSGGANEQFF
NA,NA,TRBV24-1,TRBJ1-5,TGTGCCACCAGTGCCAAGGGACGGCCGCAGCCCCAGCATTTC,CATSAKGRPQPQHF
NA,NA,TRBV9,TRBJ1-2,TGTGCCAGCAGCGTAGCGGCAGGCCAGACCGACTATGGCTACACCTTC,CASSVAAGQTDYGYTF
TRBD1,medium-sized,TRBV5-1,TRBJ2-6,TGCGCCAGCAGCACAGGGGAGTTTAGGGCCAACGTCCTGACTTTC,CASSTGEFRANVLTF